The 25 T cell receptor beta chains given below trace back to one sample, sequenced in a study of T cells after yellow fever vaccination. TCRdb passed the 5' RACE reads through MiXCR, listing each CDR3 protein once. The sample consists of hundreds of thousands of distinct CDR3 sequences, around an eighth of them appearing once. The sequenced sample was PBMCs, obtained on the day of the yellow fever booster vaccination. The receptors come from a man younger than 45 who received the YFV17D yellow fever vaccine.

A few counts support this clonotype. The genes are TRBV12-3 or TRBV12-4 and TRBJ2-1, with 10 nucleotides matching TRBD2. Losses at the gene ends were 3 bases for V and 3 bases for J; bases not matched to a gene: 8. The length of the CDR3 is 17 residues. CDR3 protein: CASSLAGLADIYNEQFF. As DNA, the CDR3 is TGTGCCAGCAGTTTGGCCGGACTAGCGGATATCTACAATGAGCAGTTCTTC.

This clonotype has only a few counts. The chain has TRBV5-1 and TRBJ2-1, with a weak D call TRBD1 (6 bases). Trimming removed 7 bases from V and 0 bases from J, with 14 bases in between. From germline, CDR1 is SGHRS and CDR2 YFSETQ. The CDR3 totals 15 residues. This chain's CDR3 is CASGGHGASYNEQFF. CDR3 bases: TGCGCCAGCGGGGGCCACGGGGCCTCCTACAATGAGCAGTTCTTC.

The chain recombines TRBV12-3 or TRBV12-4 with TRBJ1-6; the D is unclear. V lost 3 bases and J 7 bases, leaving 16 bases between the germline ends. There are 16 residues in the CDR3. This CDR3 reads CASSFGRVQKNSPLHF. The CDR3 DNA reads TGTGCCAGCAGTTTCGGTAGGGTGCAGAAAAATTCACCCCTCCACTTT.

The chain couples TRBV6-1 to TRBJ2-7; D unclear. The germline V gene encodes CDR1 MNHNS and CDR2 SASEGT. Trimming left V 5 bases short and J 4 bases short, with 12 bases between. This CDR3 has 13 residues. This chain's CDR3 is CASSINRGYEQYF. In DNA form, the CDR3 reads TGTGCCAGCAGTATAAACAGAGGTTACGAGCAGTACTTC.

In its sample, this clonotype was seen many times. The chain combines TRBV19 with TRBJ2-2; a weak D match, TRBD1 (6 bases). Germline V lookup: CDR1 LNHDA, CDR2 SQIVND (reference sequence). V was clipped by 5 bases and J by 6 bases, with 16 bases between them. This CDR3 contains 15 residues. The CDR3 region has the DNA TGTGCCAGTAGTCCCCAGGGGATGAGGGCCGGGGAGCTGTTTTTT. Its translation is CASSPQGMRAGELFF. Full variable domain (remainder filled in from reference TRBV19 and TRBJ2-2): DGGITQSPKYLFRKEGQNVTLSCEQNLNHDAMYWYRQDPGQGLRLIYYSQIVNDFQKGDIAEGYSVSREKKESFPLTVTSAQKNPTAFYLCASSPQGMRAGELFFGEGSRLTVL.

The chain combines TRBV11-2 with TRBJ2-1; D is unresolved. V shed 5 bases and J shed 0 bases, with 20 bases lying between them. This CDR3 is 18 amino acids long. Looked up from germline, CDR1 is SGHAT and CDR2 is FQNNGV. The DNA of the CDR3 is TGTGCCAGCAGCCCGGGTGGGGTCAGGTTTAGCTCCTACAATGAGCAGTTCTTC. Translation gives CASSPGGVRFSSYNEQFF. Full variable domain (rest looked up from reference TRBV11-2 and TRBJ2-1): EAGVAQSPRYKIIEKRQSVAFWCNPISGHATLYWYQQILGQGPKLLIQFQNNGVVDDSQLPKDRFSAERLKGVDSTLKIQPAKLEDSAVYLCASSPGGVRFSSYNEQFFGPGTRLTVL.

The chain is built from TRBV10-1 and TRBJ2-5; 14 bases agree with TRBD2. Germline loops: CDR1 WNHNN, CDR2 SYGVQD (reference sequence). The CDR3 is 17 amino acids. The junction had 5 bases not matched to a gene; V was cut back by 0 bases and J by 5 bases. CDR3: CASSESTSGRAPETQYF. CDR3 coding DNA: TGCGCCAGCAGTGAGTCGACTAGCGGGAGGGCCCCGGAGACCCAGTACTTC.

J is TRBJ2-5 and V is TRBV24-1, with no clear D. CDR1 is KGHDR, CDR2 SFDVKD, per germline. The germline V and J ends were trimmed by 5 bases and 0 bases, with 12 bases remaining between them. The CDR3 loop spans 15 amino acids. CDR3 protein: CATSVGELYQETQYF. CDR3 in DNA: TGTGCCACCAGTGTAGGAGAATTGTACCAAGAGACCCAGTACTTC.

This clonotype has a count of ten or more. This chain joins TRBV28 and TRBJ2-1, with 11 bases fitting TRBD2. The junction had 9 bases not matched to a gene; V was cut back by 5 bases and J by 6 bases. Per germline, CDR1 MDHEN and CDR2 SYDVKM. This CDR3 spans 16 amino acids. CDR3 DNA sequence: TGTGCCAGCAGTCCGATAGCGGGAGGGCCCGGCAATGAGCAGTTCTTC. Amino acid sequence: CASSPIAGGPGNEQFF.

This clonotype was seen ten or more times. The chain recombines TRBV28 with TRBJ2-1; unclear D gene. There are 10 residues in the CDR3. Between the trimmed V and J ends, which lost 10 bases and 4 bases, there was a span of 5 bases. CDR1 and CDR2 (germline): MDHEN, SYDVKM. CDR3 sequence: CATLYNEQFF. The CDR3, as DNA: TGTGCCACCCTGTACAATGAGCAGTTCTTC. Complete variable domain (other parts from reference TRBV28 and TRBJ2-1): DVKVTQSSRYLVKRTGEKVFLECVQDMDHENMFWYRQDPGLGLRLIYFSYDVKMKEKGDIPEGYSVSREKKERFSLILESASTNQTSMYLCATLYNEQFFGPGTRLTVL.

A few counts support this clonotype. The chain carries TRBV24-1 and TRBJ2-1; D is uncertain. The V end lost 8 bases, the J end lost 9 bases, and 1 base lay between the germline ends. The CDR3 has 8 amino acids. In germline, CDR1 is KGHDR, CDR2 SFDVKD. This CDR3 is CATTEQFF. The CDR3 DNA sequence: TGTGCCACCACTGAGCAGTTCTTC.

This clonotype was seen many times. The chain couples TRBV28 to TRBJ2-7; D is unresolved. Germline V gives CDR1 MDHEN, CDR2 SYDVKM. The CDR3 has 12 amino acids. V lost 8 bases to trimming and J lost 3 bases, with 11 bases between them. In nucleotides, the CDR3 is TGTGCCAGCGGAAGTCCCGACTACGAGCAGTACTTC. Translating gives CASGSPDYEQYF.

This clonotype has at least ten counts. Here the CDR3 DNA reads TGTGCCTGGGGGGAACAGGGTAACTATGGCTACACCTTC. Translating it yields CAWGEQGNYGYTF. The chain joins TRBV30 to TRBJ1-2; a possible D gene is TRBD1 (6 bases). The germline V and J ends were trimmed by 5 bases and 1 base, with 11 bases remaining between them. The CDR3 has 13 amino acids. Germline lookup yields CDR1 GTSNPN and CDR2 SVGIG (reference sequence). Complete variable domain (other parts from reference TRBV30 and TRBJ1-2): SQTIHQWPATLVQPVGSPLSLECTVEGTSNPNLYWYRQAAGRGLQLLFYSVGIGQISSEVPQNLSASRPQDRQFILSSKKLLLSDSGFYLCAWGEQGNYGYTFGSGTRLTVV.

The chain combines TRBV23-1 with TRBJ2-1; D ambiguous. TRBV23-1 is annotated as an ORF whose role is uncertain. V dropped 0 bases and J dropped 0 bases, with 18 bases sitting between them. CDR3 length: 19 amino acids. For the CDR3, the DNA is TGCGCCAGCAGTCAATCCCCATACCTCACACAAAACTCCTACAATGAGCAGTTCTTC. This sequence encodes CASSQSPYLTQNSYNEQFF.

Many counts were recorded for this clonotype. The rearrangement joins TRBV20-1 to TRBJ2-1; the match to TRBD2 covers 9 bases. The V gene's germline CDR1 is DFQATT and CDR2 SNEGSKA (reference sequence). The junction had 11 bases not matched to a gene; V was cut back by 2 bases and J by 0 bases. CDR3 length: 18 residues. The CDR3 coding sequence is TGCAGTGCTAGAACTAGCGGGTCTGGGCCGGGCTCCTACAATGAGCAGTTCTTC. Translated: CSARTSGSGPGSYNEQFF.

The V and J genes are TRBV5-4 and TRBJ2-2; 11 bases agree with TRBD2. Germline CDR1 reads SGHNT; CDR2 reads YYREEE (reference sequence). The CDR3 has 16 residues. V was clipped by 6 bases and J by 2 bases; unmatched bases: 6. The CDR3 here is CASTQGLAVNTGELFF. CDR3 DNA sequence: TGTGCCAGCACCCAGGGACTAGCGGTTAACACCGGGGAGCTGTTTTTT.

The table lists this clonotype with a few counts. CDR3 sequence reads: CASSLGEGAQETQYF. CDR3 DNA sequence: TGTGCCAGCAGCCTCGGGGAAGGGGCTCAAGAGACCCAGTACTTC. The rearrangement links TRBV14 to TRBJ2-5; D assignment may be TRBD1 or TRBD2 (5 bases each). V dropped 4 bases and J dropped 2 bases, with 14 bases sitting between them. The CDR3 sequence is 15 residues long. The germline V gene has CDR1 SGHDN and CDR2 FVKESK.

V is TRBV10-3 and J is TRBJ2-1; TRBD2 matches at 13 bases. Germline assignment: CDR1 ENHRY and CDR2 SYGVKD. The CDR3 runs to 16 residues. Trimming took 4 bases from V and 7 from J; bases not matched to a gene: 7. In nucleotides, the CDR3 is TGTGCCATCAGTGCATCCGGGACTAGCGGGAAAAATGAGCAGTTCTTC. Translated: CAISASGTSGKNEQFF.

The chain uses TRBV6-1 and TRBJ2-5; 11 bases align to TRBD2. With 6 bases clipped from V and 5 bases from J, the junction kept 8 bases outside the gene matches. Germline V gene lookup returns CDR1 MNHNS and CDR2 SASEGT. The CDR3 length is 15 residues. The CDR3: CASRSLAGGTETQYF. Written as DNA, the CDR3 is TGTGCCAGCAGGTCTCTAGCGGGAGGAACGGAGACCCAGTACTTC.

In its sample, this clonotype was seen a few times. This sequence joins TRBV12-3 or TRBV12-4 and TRBJ2-2, with 14 bases that match TRBD2. V dropped 5 bases and J dropped 7; count of bases not matched to a gene: 6. The CDR3 loop spans 16 amino acids. The CDR3: CASSPRTSGRFGELFF. The CDR3 nucleotides read TGTGCCAGCAGTCCAAGGACTAGCGGGAGGTTCGGGGAGCTGTTTTTT.

The rearrangement joins TRBV20-1 to TRBJ2-7; no reliable D call. V was pared by 5 bases and J by 3 bases, with 5 bases between. Germline CDR1 reads DFQATT; CDR2 reads SNEGSKA (reference sequence). The CDR3 is 10 amino acids. The CDR3 loop is CSARRYEQYF. CDR3 bases: TGCAGTGCTCGGCGCTACGAGCAGTACTTC.

This clonotype was picked up a small number of times. The V call is TRBV27, the J call TRBJ2-7; D assignment may be TRBD1 or TRBD2 (5 bases each). The ends were cut back, 2 bases at V and 2 bases at J, with 19 bases in the middle. This CDR3 spans 17 amino acids. Germline CDR1 is MNHEY and CDR2 is SMNVEV (reference sequence). CDR3 amino acids: CASSLRYWDGPTYEQYF. The CDR3 DNA is TGTGCCAGCAGTTTACGTTATTGGGACGGGCCCACCTACGAGCAGTACTTC.

In this sample, this clonotype turned up a few times. This sequence joins TRBV20-1 and TRBJ2-7; 7 bases agree with TRBD2. From germline, CDR1 is DFQATT and CDR2 SNEGSKA (reference sequence). The CDR3 loop spans 12 amino acids. J lost 4 bases, V lost 4 bases, and 4 bases had no gene match. The CDR3 spells CSAKGGLYEQYF. Written as DNA, the CDR3 is TGCAGTGCTAAGGGAGGGCTTTACGAGCAGTACTTC.

V usage is TRBV6-5 and J usage is TRBJ2-2; TRBD2 is a possible D gene (6 bases). The V gene lost 6 bases and the J gene lost 7 bases, with 15 bases spanning the gap. The CDR3 consists of 14 residues. Germline CDR1 is MNHEY and CDR2 is SVGAGI. CDR3 bases: TGTGCCAGCAGCCTGACTAGAAAGGGCGGGGAGCTGTTTTTT. Translated: CASSLTRKGGELFF.

This clonotype was seen only a few times. V usage is TRBV6-2 or TRBV6-3 and J usage is TRBJ2-7, with D possibly matching TRBD1 (6 bases). The ends were cut back, 8 bases at V and 3 bases at J, with 17 bases in the middle. From germline, CDR1 is MNHEY and CDR2 SVGEGT. The CDR3 totals 14 residues. DNA for the CDR3: TGTGCCAGCGATATGACAGGAGACTTCTACGAGCAGTACTTC. The encoded protein is CASDMTGDFYEQYF.